This T cell receptor (beta chain) was sequenced for a study of blood T cell repertoires in COVID-19. Study at large: Acute and convalescent COVID-19 specimens originated in the United States, Italy and Spain.

Under the authors' procedure: From reference gene primer amplification, estimates of nucleated cell counts were derived. Some clones are missing from TCRdb's copy, which holds only in-frame ones; the method was immunoSEQ multiplex PCR. V, J and clone size are those of that table, while D and trimming were read from the DNA. The data contain fewer than 200,000 clones, approximately 87% of them singletons. Participants' reported clinical history set cohort assignment. Resolution of symptoms, clearance, or two negative PCRs was present in recovered Cohort 3 donors. Input material: PBMCs or T cells enriched from blood (not recorded which). This TCR derives from a woman aged 50 to 60 who had recovered from COVID-19.

The chain's CDR3 is CASRYRADMNTEAFF. The CDR3 DNA is TGTGCCAGCAGGTACAGGGCGGACATGAACACTGAAGCTTTCTTT. The V and J genes are TRBV2 and TRBJ1-1; maybe TRBD1 (6 bases). V lost 6 bases and J lost 0, with 14 bases in between. Germline CDR1 SNHLY, CDR2 FYNNEI. This CDR3 region has 15 residues.